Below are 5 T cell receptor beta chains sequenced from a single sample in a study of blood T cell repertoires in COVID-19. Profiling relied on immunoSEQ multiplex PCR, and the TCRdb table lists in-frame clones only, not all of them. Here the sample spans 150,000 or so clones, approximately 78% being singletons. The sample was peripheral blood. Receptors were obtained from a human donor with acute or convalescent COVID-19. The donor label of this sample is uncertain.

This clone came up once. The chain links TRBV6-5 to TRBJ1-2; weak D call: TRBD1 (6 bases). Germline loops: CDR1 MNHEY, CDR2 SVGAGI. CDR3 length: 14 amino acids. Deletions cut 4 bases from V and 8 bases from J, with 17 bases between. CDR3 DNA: TGTGCCAGCAGTTCGACAGGCCCCATCCTAGGCTACACCTTC. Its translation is CASSSTGPILGYTF.

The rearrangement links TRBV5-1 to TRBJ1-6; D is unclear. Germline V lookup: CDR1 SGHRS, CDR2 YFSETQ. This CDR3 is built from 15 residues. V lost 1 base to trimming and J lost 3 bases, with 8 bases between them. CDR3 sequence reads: CASSLTDNYNSPLHF. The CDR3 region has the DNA TGCGCCAGCAGCTTGACTGACAACTATAATTCACCCCTCCACTTT.

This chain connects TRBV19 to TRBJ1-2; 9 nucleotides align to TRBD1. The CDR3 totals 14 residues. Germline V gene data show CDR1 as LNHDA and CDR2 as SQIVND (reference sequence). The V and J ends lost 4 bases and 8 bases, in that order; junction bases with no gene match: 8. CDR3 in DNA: TGTGCCAGTAGTACCGGGACAGGGCGGCACGGCTACACCTTC. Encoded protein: CASSTGTGRHGYTF.

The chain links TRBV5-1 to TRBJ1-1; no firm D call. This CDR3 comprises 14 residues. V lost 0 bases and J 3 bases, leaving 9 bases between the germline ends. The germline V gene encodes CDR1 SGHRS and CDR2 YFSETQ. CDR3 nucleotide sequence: TGCGCCAGCAGCTTGGGGGGAGTGGACACTGAAGCTTTCTTT. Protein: CASSLGGVDTEAFF. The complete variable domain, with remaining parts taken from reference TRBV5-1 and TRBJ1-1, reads KAGVTQTPRYLIKTRGQQVTLSCSPISGHRSVSWYQQTPGQGLQFLFEYFSETQRNKGNFPGRFSGRQFSNSRSEMNVSTLELGDSALYLCASSLGGVDTEAFFGQGTRLTVV.

Here the CDR3 DNA reads TGCGCCAGCAGCCCAAGACAGGGGCAAGATACGCAGTATTTT. Protein sequence: CASSPRQGQDTQYF. V and J are TRBV5-1 and TRBJ2-3, with TRBD1 matching 8 bases. After removal of 4 bases from V and 5 bases from J, the junction contained 6 bases not matched to a gene. Germline values: CDR1 SGHRS, CDR2 YFSETQ. The CDR3 is 14 residues long.